This T cell receptor beta chain was identified during a study of identical twins. The study, taken as a whole, reports: The conclusions drew on cross-sectional statistical analysis instead of tracking the same donors. For zero-insertion analyses, partial confounding could come from invariant MAIT and iNKT cells.

Through template switching, a universal primer site was introduced, and the cDNA contained unique molecular identifiers. TCRdb re-called the 5' RACE reads with MiXCR, one entry per CDR3 protein. Of about 920,000 distinct CDR3 sequences in the sample, over 9% were seen once. Germline V CDR1 and CDR2: MDHEN, SYDVKM. The CDR3 loop spans 15 amino acids. The ends lost 6 bases at V and 1 base at J; junction bases unmatched: 8. The table lists this clonotype with a count of one. The antigen remains unidentified. All donors were healthy Caucasians. A further study also used this sample, focusing on yellow fever vaccine responses in identical twins.

Sequencing was carried out using PBMCs. The sequence was obtained from a woman aged 18-29 years in good health. The chain has TRBV28 and TRBJ2-5; 7 bases are shared with TRBD1. CDR3 region: CASSPYRDSQETQYF. DNA for the CDR3: TGTGCCAGCAGCCCTTACAGGGACAGCCAAGAGACCCAGTACTTC. The full variable domain, completed using reference TRBV28 and TRBJ2-5, is DVKVTQSSRYLVKRTGEKVFLECVQDMDHENMFWYRQDPGLGLRLIYFSYDVKMKEKGDIPEGYSVSREKKERFSLILESASTNQTSMYLCASSPYRDSQETQYFGPGTRLLVL.